The rows below give T cell receptor beta chains drawn from one sample of a study of T cells in Graves' hyperthyroidism and ophthalmopathy. TCRdb called the multiplex PCR reads again in MiXCR, with one record for every CDR3 protein. This table has about half a million distinct CDR3 sequences, 22% appearing once. The sequencing sample was made of blood. The source of these receptors is a woman in her 70s with Graves' ophthalmopathy. Each CDR3 is given with its conserved first and last residue. Fields, in order: clone size, D gene, J gene, V gene, CDR3 protein, CDR3 DNA. A D gene is named only where the DNA matches it firmly. A row's size may be missing; if present it is once, few, many or a size class.

clone size: NA; D gene: TRBD2; J gene: TRBJ2-1; V gene: TRBV9; CDR3 protein: CASSFSGSIRGDEQFF; CDR3 DNA: TGTGCCAGCAGCTTTAGCGGGAGCATAAGAGGCGATGAGCAGTTCTTC
clone size: once; D gene: NA; J gene: TRBJ2-1; V gene: TRBV19; CDR3 protein: CASRIDGGFYNEQFF; CDR3 DNA: TGTGCCAGTAGAATTGACGGGGGTTTTTACAATGAGCAGTTCTTC
clone size: many; D gene: NA; J gene: TRBJ2-1; V gene: TRBV2; CDR3 protein: CASSDSQGLGEQFF; CDR3 DNA: TGTGCCAGCAGTGACTCCCAGGGTTTGGGTGAGCAGTTCTTC
clone size: NA; D gene: NA; J gene: TRBJ2-1; V gene: TRBV6-5; CDR3 protein: CASSYSFNNEQFF; CDR3 DNA: TGTGCCAGCAGTTACAGTTTCAACAATGAGCAGTTCTTC
clone size: NA; D gene: NA; J gene: TRBJ2-1; V gene: TRBV14; CDR3 protein: CASSGDTQGFSYNEQFF; CDR3 DNA: TGTGCCAGCAGCGGCGATACACAGGGATTCTCCTACAATGAGCAGTTCTTC
clone size: many; D gene: NA; J gene: TRBJ1-2; V gene: TRBV28; CDR3 protein: CASSSRSGYTF; CDR3 DNA: TGTGCCAGCAGTTCCCGGTCCGGCTACACCTTC
clone size: NA; D gene: NA; J gene: TRBJ1-6; V gene: TRBV19; CDR3 protein: CASSLQTGSPLHF; CDR3 DNA: TGTGCCAGTAGTCTCCAGACAGGCTCACCCCTCCACTTT
clone size: NA; D gene: NA; J gene: TRBJ1-1; V gene: TRBV5-4; CDR3 protein: CAYNLAGPYTEAFF; CDR3 DNA: TGTGCCTATAACCTGGCGGGGCCTTACACTGAAGCTTTCTTT
clone size: NA; D gene: TRBD1; J gene: TRBJ1-1; V gene: TRBV30; CDR3 protein: CAWRGDRGLKEAFF; CDR3 DNA: TGTGCCTGGAGAGGGGACAGGGGACTTAAGGAAGCTTTCTTT
clone size: once; D gene: TRBD1; J gene: TRBJ1-2; V gene: TRBV25-1; CDR3 protein: CASSEPGQGSGYTF; CDR3 DNA: TGTGCCAGCAGTGAGCCCGGACAGGGCAGTGGCTACACCTTC
clone size: NA; D gene: TRBD2; J gene: TRBJ2-1; V gene: TRBV20-1; CDR3 protein: CSVREVLGNEQFF; CDR3 DNA: TGCAGTGTACGGGAGGTGTTGGGCAATGAGCAGTTCTTC
clone size: many; D gene: NA; J gene: TRBJ2-1; V gene: TRBV10-1; CDR3 protein: CASSARLGSSYNEQFF; CDR3 DNA: TGCGCCAGCAGTGCTAGGTTAGGAAGCTCCTACAATGAGCAGTTCTTC
clone size: many; D gene: NA; J gene: TRBJ1-1; V gene: TRBV6-5; CDR3 protein: CASSYGVLMNTEAFF; CDR3 DNA: TGTGCCAGCAGTTACGGGGTGCTCATGAACACTGAAGCTTTCTTT
clone size: many; D gene: NA; J gene: TRBJ2-7; V gene: TRBV12-3/TRBV12-4; CDR3 protein: CASSPSGDGEQYF; CDR3 DNA: TGTGCCAGCAGTCCATCGGGGGACGGCGAGCAGTACTTC
clone size: many; D gene: NA; J gene: TRBJ2-1; V gene: TRBV12-3/TRBV12-4; CDR3 protein: CASSSSYGSYNEQFF; CDR3 DNA: TGTGCCAGCAGCAGTTCTTACGGCTCCTACAATGAGCAGTTCTTC
clone size: NA; D gene: NA; J gene: TRBJ2-7; V gene: TRBV4-1; CDR3 protein: CASSQEASAVYEQYF; CDR3 DNA: TGCGCCAGCAGCCAAGAAGCGTCGGCGGTGTACGAGCAGTACTTC
clone size: NA; D gene: TRBD1; J gene: TRBJ1-3; V gene: TRBV5-1; CDR3 protein: CASSLAGTGGSTGNTIYF; CDR3 DNA: TGCGCCAGCAGCTTGGCCGGGACAGGGGGATCAACTGGAAACACCATATATTTT
clone size: NA; D gene: NA; J gene: TRBJ1-2; V gene: TRBV30; CDR3 protein: CAWTQENYGYTF; CDR3 DNA: TGTGCCTGGACTCAGGAAAACTATGGCTACACCTTC
clone size: NA; D gene: NA; J gene: TRBJ2-3; V gene: TRBV9; CDR3 protein: CASSVARTDTQYF; CDR3 DNA: TGTGCCAGCAGCGTAGCCCGCACAGATACGCAGTATTTT
clone size: few; D gene: NA; J gene: TRBJ1-5; V gene: TRBV5-6; CDR3 protein: CASSLGQTSQPQHF; CDR3 DNA: TGTGCCAGCAGCTTGGGGCAGACTTCTCAGCCCCAGCATTTT
clone size: NA; D gene: TRBD1; J gene: TRBJ1-2; V gene: TRBV10-3; CDR3 protein: CAISGRDSQSANYGYTF; CDR3 DNA: TGTGCCATCAGTGGCCGGGACAGTCAATCAGCTAACTATGGCTACACCTTC
clone size: many; D gene: NA; J gene: TRBJ2-4; V gene: TRBV12-3/TRBV12-4; CDR3 protein: CASSLEAGTKNIQYF; CDR3 DNA: TGTGCCAGCAGTTTGGAGGCAGGGACAAAAAACATTCAGTACTTC
clone size: NA; D gene: TRBD2; J gene: TRBJ2-1; V gene: TRBV7-3; CDR3 protein: CASSLGPSGSLNNEQFF; CDR3 DNA: TGTGCCAGCAGCTTAGGTCCTAGCGGGAGCCTAAACAATGAGCAGTTCTTC
clone size: NA; D gene: NA; J gene: TRBJ2-2; V gene: TRBV29-1; CDR3 protein: CSVGGLDEYTGELFF; CDR3 DNA: TGCAGCGTTGGTGGCCTAGATGAGTACACCGGGGAGCTGTTTTTT
clone size: NA; D gene: NA; J gene: TRBJ1-1; V gene: TRBV10-1; CDR3 protein: CASSEMGREIVEAFF; CDR3 DNA: TGCGCCAGCAGTGAGATGGGGCGGGAGATCGTTGAAGCTTTCTTT
clone size: NA; D gene: NA; J gene: TRBJ1-5; V gene: TRBV28; CDR3 protein: CASKVGVRQPQHF; CDR3 DNA: TGTGCCAGCAAGGTCGGGGTCCGTCAGCCCCAGCATTTT
clone size: once; D gene: NA; J gene: TRBJ2-1; V gene: TRBV9; CDR3 protein: CASSVQGGTTNNEQFF; CDR3 DNA: TGTGCCAGCAGCGTGCAAGGGGGGACTACCAACAATGAGCAGTTCTTC
clone size: many; D gene: NA; J gene: TRBJ1-2; V gene: TRBV2; CDR3 protein: CASSALGRSYGYTF; CDR3 DNA: TGTGCCAGCAGTGCTCTAGGACGGTCCTATGGCTACACCTTC
clone size: NA; D gene: TRBD1; J gene: TRBJ1-1; V gene: TRBV6-1; CDR3 protein: CASLGGGQGARTEAFF; CDR3 DNA: TGTGCCAGCTTAGGCGGCGGACAGGGGGCGCGTACTGAAGCTTTCTTT
clone size: NA; D gene: TRBD1; J gene: TRBJ1-4; V gene: TRBV20-1; CDR3 protein: CSARRGQGNEKLFF; CDR3 DNA: TGCAGTGCTAGGAGGGGGCAGGGTAATGAAAAACTGTTTTTT
clone size: many; D gene: TRBD1; J gene: TRBJ1-1; V gene: TRBV18; CDR3 protein: CASSPGQGAVNTEAFF; CDR3 DNA: TGTGCCAGCTCACCAGGACAGGGGGCGGTGAACACTGAAGCTTTCTTT
clone size: few; D gene: TRBD1; J gene: TRBJ2-7; V gene: TRBV28; CDR3 protein: CASSLGGTGVKEQYF; CDR3 DNA: TGTGCCAGCAGTTTAGGCGGGACAGGGGTCAAAGAGCAGTACTTC
clone size: NA; D gene: NA; J gene: TRBJ1-3; V gene: TRBV14; CDR3 protein: CASSQRGEGRPGNTIYF; CDR3 DNA: TGTGCCAGCAGCCAAAGAGGGGAGGGACGCCCTGGAAACACCATATATTTT
clone size: NA; D gene: TRBD1; J gene: TRBJ2-3; V gene: TRBV20-1; CDR3 protein: CSADRGQDTQYF; CDR3 DNA: TGCAGTGCCGACAGGGGTCAAGATACGCAGTATTTT
clone size: few; D gene: NA; J gene: TRBJ1-5; V gene: TRBV19; CDR3 protein: CASSLIDGNHQPQHF; CDR3 DNA: TGTGCCAGTAGTTTGATCGACGGCAACCATCAGCCCCAGCATTTT
clone size: few; D gene: NA; J gene: TRBJ2-5; V gene: TRBV14; CDR3 protein: CASSQLPSETQYF; CDR3 DNA: TGTGCCAGCAGCCAACTCCCATCCGAGACCCAGTACTTC
clone size: few; D gene: TRBD1; J gene: TRBJ1-5; V gene: TRBV6-1; CDR3 protein: CASSKGQGASNQPQHF; CDR3 DNA: TGTGCCAGCAGTAAAGGACAGGGGGCGAGCAATCAGCCCCAGCATTTT
clone size: NA; D gene: NA; J gene: TRBJ2-5; V gene: TRBV11-2; CDR3 protein: CASSSIRENQETQYF; CDR3 DNA: TGTGCCAGCAGCTCTATCCGGGAAAACCAAGAGACCCAGTACTTC
clone size: NA; D gene: NA; J gene: TRBJ2-2; V gene: TRBV3-1; CDR3 protein: CASSQARGTGELFF; CDR3 DNA: TGTGCCAGCAGCCAAGCTCGGGGTACCGGGGAGCTGTTTTTT
clone size: few; D gene: NA; J gene: TRBJ2-1; V gene: TRBV15; CDR3 protein: CATSRVGYNEQFF; CDR3 DNA: TGTGCCACCAGCAGAGTGGGGTACAATGAGCAGTTCTTC
clone size: many; D gene: NA; J gene: TRBJ2-1; V gene: TRBV11-3; CDR3 protein: CASSRIRISNNEQFF; CDR3 DNA: TGTGCCAGCAGTCGTATCCGGATCAGTAACAATGAGCAGTTCTTC
clone size: NA; D gene: NA; J gene: TRBJ2-1; V gene: TRBV19; CDR3 protein: CASTSAGTSYNKQFF; CDR3 DNA: TGTGCCAGTACCAGCGCGGGAACCTCCTACAATAAGCAGTTCTTC
clone size: NA; D gene: TRBD1; J gene: TRBJ1-1; V gene: TRBV4-3; CDR3 protein: CASSQGPLTGENTEAFF; CDR3 DNA: TGCGCCAGCAGCCAAGGTCCGCTGACAGGGGAGAACACTGAAGCTTTCTTT
clone size: NA; D gene: NA; J gene: TRBJ2-7; V gene: TRBV3-1; CDR3 protein: CASSQVGRGVVGYEQYF; CDR3 DNA: TGTGCCAGCAGCCAAGTGGGTCGCGGGGTTGTCGGGTACGAGCAGTACTTC
clone size: many; D gene: NA; J gene: TRBJ1-1; V gene: TRBV28; CDR3 protein: CASSYGGWGRGTEAFF; CDR3 DNA: TGTGCCAGCAGTTATGGGGGGTGGGGTCGAGGCACTGAAGCTTTCTTT
clone size: NA; D gene: NA; J gene: TRBJ2-7; V gene: TRBV7-8; CDR3 protein: CASSLGAGRNEQYF; CDR3 DNA: TGTGCCAGCAGCCTCGGGGCAGGGAGGAACGAGCAGTACTTC
clone size: NA; D gene: NA; J gene: TRBJ1-1; V gene: TRBV5-1; CDR3 protein: CASSTGTRRYEAFF; CDR3 DNA: TGCGCCAGCAGCACCGGGACACGACGGTATGAAGCTTTCTTT
clone size: few; D gene: NA; J gene: TRBJ1-1; V gene: TRBV19; CDR3 protein: CASSLYQWAEAFF; CDR3 DNA: TGTGCCAGTAGTTTATATCAGTGGGCTGAAGCTTTCTTT
clone size: NA; D gene: TRBD1; J gene: TRBJ1-2; V gene: TRBV5-1; CDR3 protein: CASSRVDRAFSNYGYTF; CDR3 DNA: TGCGCCAGCAGCCGGGTGGACAGGGCGTTCTCTAACTATGGCTACACCTTC
clone size: NA; D gene: NA; J gene: TRBJ1-5; V gene: TRBV12-5; CDR3 protein: CASGPSGGAAQPQHF; CDR3 DNA: TGTGCTAGTGGACCCTCCGGCGGGGCGGCTCAGCCCCAGCATTTT
clone size: many; D gene: TRBD1; J gene: TRBJ2-7; V gene: TRBV7-9; CDR3 protein: CASSPPGQGRTYEQYF; CDR3 DNA: TGTGCCAGCAGCCCTCCCGGACAGGGCCGAACTTACGAGCAGTACTTC
clone size: few; D gene: TRBD2; J gene: TRBJ2-7; V gene: TRBV10-1; CDR3 protein: CASSEAGEVHEQYF; CDR3 DNA: TGCGCCAGCAGTGAAGCGGGAGAGGTCCACGAGCAGTACTTC
clone size: few; D gene: NA; J gene: TRBJ1-5; V gene: TRBV20-1; CDR3 protein: CSAKPWDNSNQPQHF; CDR3 DNA: TGCAGTGCTAAACCTTGGGACAATAGCAATCAGCCCCAGCATTTT
clone size: many; D gene: TRBD1; J gene: TRBJ2-3; V gene: TRBV28; CDR3 protein: CASSVVRGLQATDTQYF; CDR3 DNA: TGTGCCAGCAGTGTTGTCAGGGGGTTACAAGCCACAGATACGCAGTATTTT
clone size: few; D gene: NA; J gene: TRBJ2-7; V gene: TRBV20-1; CDR3 protein: CSAMSDYYEQYF; CDR3 DNA: TGCAGTGCTATGTCCGATTACTACGAGCAGTACTTC
clone size: few; D gene: NA; J gene: TRBJ1-5; V gene: TRBV18; CDR3 protein: CASSPIGSNQPQHF; CDR3 DNA: TGTGCCAGCTCACCAATCGGATCCAATCAGCCCCAGCATTTT
clone size: NA; D gene: TRBD2; J gene: TRBJ2-1; V gene: TRBV6-5; CDR3 protein: CASSSGTSGTHEQFF; CDR3 DNA: TGTGCCAGCAGTTCCGGGACTAGCGGGACACATGAGCAGTTCTTC
clone size: NA; D gene: NA; J gene: TRBJ2-7; V gene: TRBV9; CDR3 protein: CASSVEWGRQYF; CDR3 DNA: TGTGCCAGCAGCGTAGAATGGGGTAGGCAGTACTTC
clone size: few; D gene: NA; J gene: TRBJ1-5; V gene: TRBV20-1; CDR3 protein: CSARDPGAHSNQPQHF; CDR3 DNA: TGCAGTGCTAGAGATCCGGGGGCACATAGCAATCAGCCCCAGCATTTT